The text below deals with one T cell receptor beta chain. The sample comes from a study of blood T cell repertoires in COVID-19. Study background: Sites in the United States, Italy and Spain provided acute and convalescent COVID-19 samples.

The J segment lost 6 bases and the V segment lost 1 base, leaving 16 bases of the junction unmatched. This CDR3 is built from 18 residues. Germline V gives CDR1 LGHNT, CDR2 FRNRAP. Measured with immunoSEQ multiplex PCR; TCRdb has only the in-frame clones, and not every one. Of about 75,000 clones listed, around 74% are singletons. This receptor was identified in an elderly woman with active or convalescent COVID-19. Sequencing was performed on peripheral blood. The chain uses TRBV12-5 and TRBJ1-2; 8 positions match TRBD1. The CDR3 protein is CASGLASGQGSRQNGYTF. The DNA for the CDR3 is TGTGCTAGTGGTTTGGCTTCCGGACAGGGAAGTCGGCAGAATGGCTACACCTTC.